Listed here is a single T cell receptor beta chain. This clonotype has just a few counts. The target of this receptor is not known. No base quality values were provided; no much bigger clone lies one nucleotide off. The TCR beta CDR3 regions were amplified from the RNA transcripts. A first-round RT-PCR of the TCR CDR3 used the HTBI primer set with the Qiagen OneStep RT-PCR kit. Libraries were constructed in a second round of multiplex PCR, after which size selection and purification were performed. Sequencing of the libraries was done on an Illumina HiSeq2000 using paired-end 100 bp reads. The original methods were these. SOAPnuke was used to process the raw data, removing reads that contained adapters or uncalled bases, had a mean Phred below 15, or lacked an exact match to the constant primer or identifier. High-quality paired reads were merged with COPE v1.2.5, and unique nucleotide sequences were defined as clonotypes. MiTCR v1.1 was used to align clonotypes to the IMGT TRBV, TRBD and TRBJ reference segments. Only V-J combinations with frequency above 0.0001, covering about 99% of repertoires, were analysed. The TCS score was defined as F50 (clonal expansion) divided by E x V (chaos), with BLOSUM62-based TCRdist calculated between CDR3 peptides within each V-J. Welch's t-statistics and random forest reduced roughly 500 V-J features to 13, which were used in a naive Bayes classifier (R e1071). In-frame beta chains were kept once TCRdb had trimmed the public reads at Q25 with fastp and called clones with MiXCR. Each CDR3 protein gets just one entry, which takes the most common genes and DNA from the rows behind it. It is TCRdb's table, rather than the study itself, that gives the V and J calls and clone size. Present in this sample are around 690,000 distinct CDR3 sequences, roughly 17% of which were seen just once. Clones ranked in the top ten supply roughly 16% of the sample.

The sample belongs to a study of T cells in Graves' hyperthyroidism and ophthalmopathy (dated by TCRdb to the late 2010s). In the study overall: Peripheral blood was sampled at the time of initial diagnosis, prior to any treatment. TCR V-J signatures able to tell the groups apart were searched for in a discovery cohort of 100 patients, of whom around 42 had Graves' ophthalmopathy and roughly 59 had stable Graves' hyperthyroidism. Prospective prediction of ophthalmopathy was tested in an independent validation cohort of under 20 hyperthyroidism patients and some 17 patients who later progressed to ophthalmopathy. The 80 to 100 discovery patients were randomly divided into training and test sets at a 7:3 ratio. Thyroid tissue and blood T-cell repertoires from six Graves' hyperthyroidism patients were also compared in the study. Once sampling was done, hyperthyroidism patients were given methimazole at a starting dose of 30 mg daily, whereas ophthalmopathy patients were given high-dose intravenous methylprednisolone. TCR Vbeta CDR3 sequencing of 130 to 150 peripheral blood samples (under 45 ophthalmopathy, roughly 72 hyperthyroidism and roughly 17 progressor patients) is reported in the paper. The full study reports these points: Ophthalmopathy was separated from stable hyperthyroidism by a 13 V-J signature model, with about 88% sensitivity and roughly 81% specificity obtained in cross-validation and 80%/75% obtained in testing. No statistical method was used to fix the sample size in advance, and group allocation was not hidden from the investigators. In validation, the model predicted progression to ophthalmopathy with over 65% sensitivity and around 72% specificity, a median of 6.5 months before onset. Blood samples also contained most of the expanded thyroid clonotypes (frequency above 0.001), which suggests that blood repertoires may reflect thyroid immune responses.

Stable Graves' hyperthyroidism was defined as the absence of progression to ophthalmopathy over 18 months of follow-up. Hyperthyroidism patients were newly diagnosed, had a disease duration of under 2 months, and were aged 18 to 65 years. Any patient with an uncontrolled infection, another autoimmune disease, pregnancy or lactation was excluded. Clinical symptoms, serum thyroxine and TRAb, thyroid ultrasound, and orbital computed tomography formed the basis for the diagnoses. PBMCs were separated from about 10 ml of fresh peripheral blood using Ficoll-Paque density gradient centrifugation. Total RNA was extracted with Trizol reagent, and quality was checked on an Agilent 2100 Bioanalyzer. This clonotype was obtained from a man aged 50 or older with Graves' hyperthyroidism. The specimen sequenced was blood.

The nucleotide sequence reads TGTGCCACCAGTGATCATAGCGGATCCTACAATGAGCAGTTCTTC. Protein translation: CATSDHSGSYNEQFF. The rearrangement joined TRBV24-1 to TRBJ2-1; a weak D assignment points to TRBD2 (6 bases agree). V is cut by 3 bases and J by 1 base, and the space between the germline ends is 9 bases. The germline V gene provides CDR1 KGHDR and CDR2 SFDVKD. The CDR3 covers 15 residues, taking in both the cysteine and the phenylalanine. The kept DNA is CDR3 alone, 45 bases in frame from the first base.